Here is one TCR beta chain with its context. The clone's antigen remains unknown. Qualities for individual bases were not recorded, and no much larger clone is one base off. These data belong to a study of blood T cell repertoires in COVID-19 (dated by TCRdb to 2018 to 2020). About the full investigation: The collaborator samples originated in the United States, Italy and Spain and spanned the acute and convalescent phases of COVID-19. The material from the prospective study consisted of cDNA or gDNA derived from T cells, B-cell-depleted T cells, or PBMCs. Subjects who had been exposed to COVID-19, were actively infected with it, or had recovered from it provided the deeply sampled blood TCRbeta repertoires that made up the dataset. A freely available public database, intended as a resource for researchers studying the immune response to SARS-CoV-2, is where the repertoires were released. The samples were drawn from the first 160 participants of the ongoing ImmuneRACE study and from over a thousand subjects provided by 6 global collaborators. The sample metadata nearly always contained a de-identified subject ID, COVID-19 status, age in years and sex. Where available, HLA class I and class II types were obtained from metadata supplied by the sample provider rather than from assay-based typing.

The immunoSEQ Assay, a bias-controlled multiplex PCR, was used to amplify TCRbeta CDR3 regions from genomic DNA. The paper's processing steps were these. Nucleated cell counts per sample were estimated from amplification of reference gene primers within the assay. To quantify the absolute abundance of each unique TCRbeta CDR3 rearrangement, sequence reads were collapsed and filtered. For each sample, productive Simpson clonality was calculated as the square root of Simpson's diversity index across productive rearrangements. TCRdb took over this immuneACCESS table, retaining in-frame rearrangements with V and J assigned. Such tables are incomplete; in checked studies, under half of the missing clones stem from an unresolved V gene, and the remainder is unexplained. V and J calls and clone size are copied from that table; D and trimming were computed from the DNA. The sample includes 300,000 or so clones, with about 84% observed a single time. The ten largest clones represent roughly 1.6% of the sample.

The CDR3 numbers 14 residues from cysteine through phenylalanine. Only the CDR3 region is kept as DNA, spanning 42 bases read in frame from base 1. From a lookup of the germline V gene, CDR1 and CDR2 are SGDLS and YYNGEE. The junction carries 10 bases between V and J, which are trimmed by 1 base and 3 bases respectively. What the authors observed across the whole study: How much clinical and demographic metadata was included differed by source and by participant, and the metadata was provided uncurated.

Whole blood was collected in K2EDTA tubes by collaborating institutions according to the institutions' own protocols. For TCRbeta analysis, collaborators shipped samples as frozen whole blood, isolated PBMCs, or DNA extracted from either of those sample types. This clonotype was obtained from a woman between 45 and 65 years old with acute or convalescent COVID-19. The chain is assembled from TRBV9 and TRBJ1-1; there is no confident call for the D gene. The sequenced sample was peripheral blood. Read as DNA, the sequence is TGTGCCAGCAGCGTAATGGCCGCTCACACTGAAGCTTTCTTT. This encodes CASSVMAAHTEAFF.